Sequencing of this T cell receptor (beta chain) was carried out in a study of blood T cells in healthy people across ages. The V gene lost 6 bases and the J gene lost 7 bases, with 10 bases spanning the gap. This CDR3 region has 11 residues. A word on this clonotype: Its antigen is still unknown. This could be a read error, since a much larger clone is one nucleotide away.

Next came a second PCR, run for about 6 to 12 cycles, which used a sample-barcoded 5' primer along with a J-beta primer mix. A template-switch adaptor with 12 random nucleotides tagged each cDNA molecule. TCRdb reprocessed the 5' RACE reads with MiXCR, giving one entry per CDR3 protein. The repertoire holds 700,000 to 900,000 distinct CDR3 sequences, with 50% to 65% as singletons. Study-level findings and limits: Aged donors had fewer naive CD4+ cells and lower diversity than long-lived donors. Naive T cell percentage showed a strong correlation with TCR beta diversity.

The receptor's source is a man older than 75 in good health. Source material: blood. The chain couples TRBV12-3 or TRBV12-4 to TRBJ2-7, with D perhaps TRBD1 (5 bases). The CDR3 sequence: CASSQRQEQYF. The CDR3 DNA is TGTGCCAGCAGCCAAAGACAGGAGCAGTACTTC.